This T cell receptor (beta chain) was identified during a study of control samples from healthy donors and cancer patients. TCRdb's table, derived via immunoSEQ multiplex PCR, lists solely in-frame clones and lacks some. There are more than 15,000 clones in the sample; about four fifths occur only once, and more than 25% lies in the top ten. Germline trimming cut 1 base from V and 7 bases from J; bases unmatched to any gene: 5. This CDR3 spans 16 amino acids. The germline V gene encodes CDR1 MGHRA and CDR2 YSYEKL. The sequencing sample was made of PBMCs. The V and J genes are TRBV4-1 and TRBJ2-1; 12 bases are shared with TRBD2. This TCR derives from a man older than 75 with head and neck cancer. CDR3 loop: CASSQVWTSGENEQFF. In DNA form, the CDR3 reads TGCGCCAGCAGCCAAGTTTGGACTAGCGGGGAAAATGAGCAGTTCTTC.